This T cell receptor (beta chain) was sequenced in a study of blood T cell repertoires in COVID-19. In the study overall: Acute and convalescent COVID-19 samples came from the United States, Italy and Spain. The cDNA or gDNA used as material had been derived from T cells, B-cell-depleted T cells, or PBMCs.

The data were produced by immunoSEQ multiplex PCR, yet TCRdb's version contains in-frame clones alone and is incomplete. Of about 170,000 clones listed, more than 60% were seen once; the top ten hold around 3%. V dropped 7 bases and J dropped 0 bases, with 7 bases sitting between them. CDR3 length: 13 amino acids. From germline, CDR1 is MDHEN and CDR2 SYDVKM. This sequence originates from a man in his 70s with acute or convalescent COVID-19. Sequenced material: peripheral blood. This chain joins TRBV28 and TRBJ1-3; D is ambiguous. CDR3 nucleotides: TGTGCCAGCACTTTCATCTCTGGAAACACCATATATTTT. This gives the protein CASTFISGNTIYF.